Below are 12 T cell receptor beta chains sequenced from a single sample in a study of CD4 T cells in relation to SARS-CoV-2 and coronaviruses. Using immunoSEQ multiplex PCR, the repertoire was profiled, and TCRdb retains in-frame clones only, with some absent. The sample lists approximately 40,000 clones, 77% seen once, with 2.8% in the top ten. Their antigens remain unidentified. The sequenced sample was memory CD4+ T cells from PBMCs, cultured in vitro. The receptors were sampled from an adult with COVID-19.

The chain carries TRBV6-5 and TRBJ2-5; 10 nucleotides match TRBD1. The length of the CDR3 is 15 residues. Germline V gives CDR1 MNHEY, CDR2 SVGAGI. The J segment lost 4 bases and the V segment lost 5 bases, leaving 7 bases of the junction unmatched. The CDR3 DNA is TGTGCCAGCAGTCGAGGGACAGGGGTGGGAGAGACCCAGTACTTC. This encodes CASSRGTGVGETQYF.

The J gene is TRBJ2-1, the V gene TRBV29-1, with D possibly TRBD2 on 7 matching bases. This CDR3 has 17 amino acids. Trimming removed 3 bases at V and 7 bases at J, with 25 bases between. Germline CDR1 reads SQVTM; CDR2 reads ANQGSEA. The CDR3 protein is CSVEPRGLRGAGNEQFF. The CDR3 DNA reads TGCAGCGTTGAGCCCCGAGGGTTACGGGGGGCTGGGAATGAGCAGTTCTTC.

This clone was observed a few times. The chain links TRBV28 to TRBJ1-5; TRBD1 might be the D (5 bases). This CDR3 comprises 15 residues. Deletions cut 4 bases from V and 2 bases from J, with 12 bases between. Germline values: CDR1 MDHEN, CDR2 SYDVKM. The DNA for the CDR3 is TGTGCCAGCAGTTATAGCAGGGCGGGCAATCAGCCCCAGCATTTT. Translation gives CASSYSRAGNQPQHF.

This chain uses TRBV28 with TRBJ2-7; maybe TRBD2 (7 bases). The CDR3 is made up of 15 amino acids. Germline V lookup: CDR1 MDHEN, CDR2 SYDVKM. Trimming stripped 6 bases from V and 3 bases from J, with 18 bases between. The CDR3 sequence is CASRPRGAALYEQYF. CDR3 nucleotide sequence: TGTGCCAGCAGACCCCGGGGGGCTGCCCTCTACGAGCAGTACTTC.

The sample holds a few counts of this clone. V usage is TRBV28 and J usage is TRBJ2-7, with 8 bases fitting TRBD2. CDR1 is MDHEN, CDR2 SYDVKM, per germline. The CDR3 runs to 16 residues. The V and J ends lost 3 bases and 4 bases, in that order; junction bases with no gene match: 11. CDR3: CASSFDRLRGRYEQYF. CDR3 sequence (DNA): TGTGCCAGCAGTTTCGATCGACTACGCGGGAGGTACGAGCAGTACTTC.

This clone has just a few counts. The J gene is TRBJ1-1, the V gene TRBV28; D remains unclear. Germline lookup yields CDR1 MDHEN and CDR2 SYDVKM. CDR3 size: 12 residues. Trimming removed 5 bases from V and 11 bases from J, with 15 bases in between. CDR3 residues: CASSATGEAAFF. CDR3 coding DNA: TGTGCCAGCAGTGCAACCGGGGAGGCGGCTTTCTTT.

This clone was seen only once. V gene TRBV28 combines with J gene TRBJ2-3; the D gene is possibly TRBD1 (6 bases). V was clipped by 6 bases and J by 6 bases, with 13 bases between them. The V gene's germline CDR1 is MDHEN and CDR2 SYDVKM. The CDR3 totals 13 residues. The chain's CDR3 is CASRPTGLDTQYF. The CDR3 DNA reads TGTGCCAGCAGGCCCACAGGGCTTGATACGCAGTATTTT.

The chain uses TRBV30 and TRBJ1-6; D call uncertain. Germline V CDR1 and CDR2: GTSNPN, SVGIG (reference sequence). Trimming cost V 0 bases and J 7 bases, with 10 bases left between them. The CDR3 is made up of 14 amino acids. The chain's CDR3 is CAWSVRQGNSPLHF. The CDR3 nucleotides are TGTGCCTGGAGTGTACGTCAAGGGAATTCACCCCTCCACTTT.

This clone was seen a few times. CDR3 loop: CASSPEWAGVGQPQHF. In nucleotides, the CDR3 is TGTGCCAGCAGCCCTGAATGGGCAGGGGTCGGTCAGCCCCAGCATTTT. The chain carries TRBV3-1 (or the pseudogene TRBV3-2) and TRBJ1-5; a possible D gene is TRBD1 (6 bases). Germline V gives CDR1 LGHDT, CDR2 YNNKEL (reference sequence). CDR3 length equals 16 residues. V dropped 4 bases and J dropped 6 bases, with 19 bases sitting between them.

This clone was seen just once. This chain uses TRBV18 with TRBJ1-3; TRBD1 aligns across 7 bases. Per germline, CDR1 KGHSH and CDR2 LQKENI. With V trimmed by 7 bases and J by 4 bases, 4 bases remained unmatched. This CDR3 spans 13 amino acids. CDR3 in DNA: TGTGCCAGCTTCGGGACAGCCGGAAACACCATATATTTT. This gives the protein CASFGTAGNTIYF.

The chain recombines TRBV7-2 with TRBJ2-3; TRBD2 matches 7 bases. Germline V gene data show CDR1 as SGHTA and CDR2 as FQGNSA. CDR3 length equals 15 residues. V shed 2 bases and J 5 bases; nucleotides not matched to a gene: 7. The CDR3 DNA is TGTGCCAGCAGCTTACGCGGGAGAAACGGAGATACGCAGTATTTT. Its translation is CASSLRGRNGDTQYF.

This chain connects TRBV9 to TRBJ2-5; TRBD2 is a possible D gene (6 bases). The germline V gene encodes CDR1 SGDLS and CDR2 YYNGEE. The CDR3 length is 16 residues. V was clipped by 1 base and J by 5 bases, with 18 bases between them. The CDR3 DNA sequence: TGTGCCAGCAGCGTATCGGACGGGAGAGGTTGGGAGACCCAGTACTTC. The encoded protein is CASSVSDGRGWETQYF.